This TCR beta chain stems from a study of blood T cell repertoires in COVID-19. For the study at large: PBMCs, B-cell-depleted T cells, or T cells were the source of the cDNA or gDNA that made up the material.

Researchers sorted participants into cohorts using their self-reported clinical history. As originally analysed: It was from reference gene primer amplification that nucleated cell counts were estimated. Libraries were prepared by immunoSEQ multiplex PCR; TCRdb keeps only in-frame clonotypes and omits some of them. That table furnishes V, J and clone size, whereas the DNA furnished D and trimming. The table has about 370,000 clones, approximately 92% seen once. Specimen: PBMCs or T cells enriched from blood (not recorded which). The source is a man between 18 and 29 years old who had recovered from COVID-19.

CDR3 DNA: TGTGCCAGCAGTCCATACGGACAGCCCTATGGCTACACCTTC. As protein: CASSPYGQPYGYTF. The V gene is TRBV28, the J gene TRBJ1-2, with a tentative D call TRBD1 (6 bases). This CDR3 has 14 amino acids. CDR1 and CDR2 from the germline V gene are MDHEN and SYDVKM. Trimming cost V 5 bases and J 4 bases, with 14 bases left between them.